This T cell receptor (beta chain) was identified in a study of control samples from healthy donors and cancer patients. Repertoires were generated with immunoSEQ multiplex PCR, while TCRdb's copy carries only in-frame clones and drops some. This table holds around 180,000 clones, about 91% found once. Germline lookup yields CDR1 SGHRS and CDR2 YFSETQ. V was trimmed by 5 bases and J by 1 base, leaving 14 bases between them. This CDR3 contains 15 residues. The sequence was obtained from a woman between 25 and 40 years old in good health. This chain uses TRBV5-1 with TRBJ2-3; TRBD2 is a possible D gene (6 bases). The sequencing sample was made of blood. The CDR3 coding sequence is TGCGCCAGCAGACTGGAGGGCCGTCGCACAGATACGCAGTATTTT. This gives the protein CASRLEGRRTDTQYF.